These T cell receptor beta chains were read from a single sample in a study of T cell repertoires in cytomegalovirus infection. TCRdb processed the reads anew with MiXCR; each CDR3 protein has one entry. The sample lists approximately 500,000 distinct CDR3 sequences; approximately 26% were seen once. The sequencing sample was made of PBMCs. These receptors all stem from a human donor in good health (CMV status not recorded). Some clones in this sample may be carry-over from other donors' samples. Each CDR3 is given with its conserved first and last residue. The D gene is left open where the match is weak. Some rows have no size entry. The others give once, few or many, or a class for an expanded clone.

>TRBV4-1|many|TRBJ1-4|-
TGCGCCAGCAGGTGGTCAAGGGACTTTGGTTCTGAAAAACTGTTTTTT
CASRWSRDFGSEKLFF
>TRBV2|-|TRBJ2-3|-
TGTGCCAGCAGCCAGCGGGTCACAGATACGCAGTATTTT
CASSQRVTDTQYF
>TRBV5-6|-|TRBJ1-5|-
TGTGCCAGCAGCTTGGGACAGGCTTTTCAGCCCCAGCATTTT
CASSLGQAFQPQHF
>TRBV6-2/TRBV6-3|many|TRBJ2-1|TRBD2
TGTGCCAGCAGTTATTCAGCTTTAGCGGGAGGGCTTGGGTCCTACAATGAGCAGTTCTTC
CASSYSALAGGLGSYNEQFF
>TRBV6-2/TRBV6-3|few|TRBJ1-2|-
TGTGCCAGCAGTTACTTACCAGGGAGTAATGGCTACACCTTC
CASSYLPGSNGYTF
>TRBV6-2/TRBV6-3|-|TRBJ2-4|TRBD2
TGTGCCAGCAGTTATAGTAGGATCGCGGGAGGCGACAAAAACATTCAGTACTTC
CASSYSRIAGGDKNIQYF
>TRBV7-6|few|TRBJ1-5|-
TGTGCCAGCAGCTTAGACCATGGCAATCAGCCCCAGCATTTT
CASSLDHGNQPQHF
>TRBV2|-|TRBJ1-5|-
TGTGCCGAGGGGGGGCCCGATAGCAATCAGCCCCAGCATTTT
CAEGGPDSNQPQHF
>TRBV12-3/TRBV12-4|-|TRBJ1-6|-
TGTGCCAGCACCCTATCGGGGGGTTTTCTTTCACCCCTCCACTTT
CASTLSGGFLSPLHF
>TRBV14|few|TRBJ2-7|-
TGTGCCAGCAGCTTCCTCAATACCTACGAGCAGTACTTC
CASSFLNTYEQYF
>TRBV11-2|-|TRBJ2-1|TRBD1
TGTGCCAGCAGCGGCGGTTCGGGACAGGGCTTTGAGCAGTTCTTC
CASSGGSGQGFEQFF
>TRBV30|-|TRBJ1-5|-
TGTGCCTGGAGTGTAATGTCGCCGGGTCAGCCCCAGCATTTT
CAWSVMSPGQPQHF
>TRBV14|-|TRBJ1-5|-
TGTGCCAGCAGCCAGGGGCAGGGGATGAATCAGCCCCAGCATTTT
CASSQGQGMNQPQHF
>TRBV12-3/TRBV12-4|few|TRBJ1-1|-
TGTGCCAGCAGTTTGTTCAGGGAACCCACGGAAGCTTTCTTT
CASSLFREPTEAFF
>TRBV6-2/TRBV6-3|many|TRBJ2-5|TRBD2
TGTGCCAGCGGACTAGCGGCAAAAGAGACCCAGTACTTC
CASGLAAKETQYF
>TRBV27|-|TRBJ2-7|-
TGTGCCAGCAGTTCGAGATCCTACGAGCAGTACTTC
CASSSRSYEQYF
>TRBV12-3/TRBV12-4|few|TRBJ2-1|-
TGTGCCAGCACCCCACAACCAAGGATGTACAATGAGCAGTTCTTC
CASTPQPRMYNEQFF
>TRBV24-1|-|TRBJ1-1|-
TGTGCCACCATGGGGGACACTGAAGCTTTCTTT
CATMGDTEAFF
>TRBV11-3|-|TRBJ2-3|TRBD2
TGTGCCAGCAGCTTCCTTGCGGGAGAAGGCACAGATACGCAGTATTTT
CASSFLAGEGTDTQYF
>TRBV20-1|few|TRBJ1-4|-
TGCAGTGCTAGAGGGTTTTTTGCAACTAATGAAAAACTGTTTTTT
CSARGFFATNEKLFF
>TRBV7-6|-|TRBJ1-6|-
TGTGCCAGCAGTGCGGACATAGATAATTCACCCCTCCACTTT
CASSADIDNSPLHF
>TRBV7-9|few|TRBJ1-5|-
TGTGCCAGCAGCTTAGTAGGGGGGGCAAGCAATCAGCCCCAGCATTTT
CASSLVGGASNQPQHF
>TRBV6-2/TRBV6-3|-|TRBJ2-5|TRBD2
TGTGCCAGCGGTTACCCTCTGGATTGGACTAGCGGGCATCAAGAGACCCAGTACTTC
CASGYPLDWTSGHQETQYF
>TRBV15|-|TRBJ1-2|-
TGTGCCACCAGCAGAGAGTTGCAGGAGAGAGGCTACACCTTC
CATSRELQERGYTF
>TRBV7-9|-|TRBJ1-1|-
TGTGCCAGCAGCTTATACAGGACAGAGAACACTGAAGCTTTCTTT
CASSLYRTENTEAFF
>TRBV28|-|TRBJ2-2|TRBD2
TGTGCCAGCAGTACACCAAGCGGGAGGGGAACCGGGGAGCTGTTTTTT
CASSTPSGRGTGELFF
>TRBV12-3/TRBV12-4|many|TRBJ2-1|-
TGTGCCAGCAGTTTAGGTACTATCTACAATGAGCAGTTCTTC
CASSLGTIYNEQFF
>TRBV11-2|few|TRBJ2-5|TRBD2
TGTGCCAGCAGCTTAGATGCTAGCGGGAGCTGGGAGACCCAGTACTTC
CASSLDASGSWETQYF
>TRBV6-1|few|TRBJ2-1|-
TGTGCCAGCAGTCCCCTAGCGATGGGTTGGGGTGAGCAGTTCTTC
CASSPLAMGWGEQFF
>TRBV9|-|TRBJ2-7|-
TGTGCCAGCAGTGGTCTGGGGGGGCGGTACGAGCAGTACTTC
CASSGLGGRYEQYF
>TRBV7-3|few|TRBJ2-4|-
TGTGCCAGCAGCTTGGCACCCCGCGGAAGCATTCAGTACTTC
CASSLAPRGSIQYF
>TRBV11-2|-|TRBJ2-1|-
TGTGCCAGCAGCCCTATAGCCTACAATGAGCAGTTCTTC
CASSPIAYNEQFF
>TRBV19|-|TRBJ2-5|-
TGTGCCAGTAGTAGGTTGAGTACCAGGGGCCTCCAAGAGACCCAGTACTTC
CASSRLSTRGLQETQYF
>TRBV19|once|TRBJ1-1|-
TGTGCCAGTAGTATACCCCCCTCCGCCAGCCTGAACACTGAAGCTTTCTTT
CASSIPPSASLNTEAFF
>TRBV11-3|few|TRBJ1-6|-
TGTGCCAGCAGCTCCTTGTCGACAGCGAGCTCCTATAATTCACCCCTCCACTTT
CASSSLSTASSYNSPLHF
>TRBV28|few|TRBJ1-5|TRBD1
TGTGCCAGCAGTCCTGTGGACAGGACAATGCGGAGCAATCAGCCCCAGCATTTT
CASSPVDRTMRSNQPQHF
>TRBV7-9|many|TRBJ2-3|-
TGTGCCAGCAGCTTATCGGCTGCCTCGGATACGCAGTATTTT
CASSLSAASDTQYF
>TRBV5-5|few|TRBJ2-1|-
TGTGCCAGCAGCTTGGAAGGGCAACTTAACAATGAGCAGTTCTTC
CASSLEGQLNNEQFF
>TRBV20-1|-|TRBJ1-6|-
TGCAGTGCTGGGGAAGATACCTTAAGTAGTTCCCTCCACTTT
CSAGEDTLSSSLHF
>TRBV28|-|TRBJ1-4|TRBD1
TGTGCCAGCAGCCCATCGGGACAGGGATGGGAAAAACTGTTTTTT
CASSPSGQGWEKLFF
>TRBV6-2/TRBV6-3|-|TRBJ2-7|TRBD2
TGTGCCAGCAGAGGGACTAGCGGGAGGGAGTACTTC
CASRGTSGREYF
>TRBV6-5|many|TRBJ1-1|-
TGTGCCAGCAGTTTCGGCTCCATCACGTCGAACACTGAAGCTTTCTTT
CASSFGSITSNTEAFF
>TRBV7-4|-|TRBJ2-1|-
TGTGCCAGCAGCTTATATCCGGACAATGAGCAGTTCTTC
CASSLYPDNEQFF
>TRBV6-1|-|TRBJ2-3|TRBD2
TGTGCCAGCAGACTAGCGGGAGGGCCGGTAACAGATACGCAGTATTTT
CASRLAGGPVTDTQYF
>TRBV3-1|-|TRBJ1-2|-
TGTGCCAGCGCATCGGACAGAGACTATGGCTACACCTTC
CASASDRDYGYTF